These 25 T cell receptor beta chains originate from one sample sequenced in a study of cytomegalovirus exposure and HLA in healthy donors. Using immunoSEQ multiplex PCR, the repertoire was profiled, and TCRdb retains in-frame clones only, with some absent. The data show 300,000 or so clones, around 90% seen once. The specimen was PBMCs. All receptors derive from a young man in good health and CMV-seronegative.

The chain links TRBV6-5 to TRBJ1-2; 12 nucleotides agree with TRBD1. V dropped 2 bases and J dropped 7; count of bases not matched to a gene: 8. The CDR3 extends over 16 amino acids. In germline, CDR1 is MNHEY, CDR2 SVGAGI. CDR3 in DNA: TGTGCCAGCAGTTACGGAGGGACAGGGGGCAGGGGTGGCTACACCTTC. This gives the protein CASSYGGTGGRGGYTF.

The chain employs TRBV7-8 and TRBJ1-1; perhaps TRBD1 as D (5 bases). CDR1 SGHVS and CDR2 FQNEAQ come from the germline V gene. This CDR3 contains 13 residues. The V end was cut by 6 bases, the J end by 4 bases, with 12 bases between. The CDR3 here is CASRQPGGTEAFF. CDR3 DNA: TGTGCCAGCAGACAACCGGGGGGCACTGAAGCTTTCTTT.

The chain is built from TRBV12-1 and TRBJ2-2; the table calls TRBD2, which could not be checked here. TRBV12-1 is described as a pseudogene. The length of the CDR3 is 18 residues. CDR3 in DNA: TGTGCCAGCAGCTTTGATCTTCGTCGGGGGGGCGGCACCGGGGAGCTGTTTTTT. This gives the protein CASSFDLRRGGGTGELFF.

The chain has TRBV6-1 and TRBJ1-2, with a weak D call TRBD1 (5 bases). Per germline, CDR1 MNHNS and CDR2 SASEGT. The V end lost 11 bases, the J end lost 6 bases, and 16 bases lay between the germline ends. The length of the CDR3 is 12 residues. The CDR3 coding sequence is TGTGCCCATCTGGGACGGGGGGATGGCTACACCTTC. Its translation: CAHLGRGDGYTF.

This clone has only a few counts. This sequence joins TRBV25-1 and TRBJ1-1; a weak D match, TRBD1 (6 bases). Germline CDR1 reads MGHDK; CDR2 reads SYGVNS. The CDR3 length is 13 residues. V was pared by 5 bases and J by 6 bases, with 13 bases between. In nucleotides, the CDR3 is TGTGCCAGCAGTCACAGGGCGGCTTCTGAAGCTTTCTTT. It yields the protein CASSHRAASEAFF.

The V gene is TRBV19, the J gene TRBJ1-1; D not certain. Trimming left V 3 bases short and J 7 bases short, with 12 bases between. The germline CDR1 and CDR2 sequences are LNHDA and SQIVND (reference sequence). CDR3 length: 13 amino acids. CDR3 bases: TGTGCCAGTAGTATGTGGCAAGCTAGTGAAGCTTTCTTT. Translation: CASSMWQASEAFF.

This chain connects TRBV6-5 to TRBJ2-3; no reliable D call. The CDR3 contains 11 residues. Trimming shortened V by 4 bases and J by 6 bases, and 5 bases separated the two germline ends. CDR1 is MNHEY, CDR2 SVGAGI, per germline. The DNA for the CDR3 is TGTGCCAGCAGTTGGGCTGATACGCAGTATTTT. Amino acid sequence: CASSWADTQYF.

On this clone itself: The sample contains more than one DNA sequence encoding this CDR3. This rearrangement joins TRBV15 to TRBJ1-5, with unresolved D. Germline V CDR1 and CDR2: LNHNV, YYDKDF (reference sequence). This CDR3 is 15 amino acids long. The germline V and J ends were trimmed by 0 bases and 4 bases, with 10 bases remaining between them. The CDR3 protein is CATSRDRAGNQPQHF. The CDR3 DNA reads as TGTGCCACCAGCAGAGATAGAGCGGGGAATCAGCCCCAGCATTTT.

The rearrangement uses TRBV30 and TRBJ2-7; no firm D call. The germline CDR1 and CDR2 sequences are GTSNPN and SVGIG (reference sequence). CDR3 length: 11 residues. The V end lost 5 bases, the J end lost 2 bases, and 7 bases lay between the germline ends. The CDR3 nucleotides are TGTGCCTGGGGAACAGCCTACGAGCAGTACTTC. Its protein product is CAWGTAYEQYF.

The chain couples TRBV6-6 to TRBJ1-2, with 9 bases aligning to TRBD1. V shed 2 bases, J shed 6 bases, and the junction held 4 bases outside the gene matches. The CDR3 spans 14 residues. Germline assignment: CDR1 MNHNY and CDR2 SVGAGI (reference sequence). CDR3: CASSYATGGDGYTF. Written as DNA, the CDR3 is TGTGCCAGCAGTTACGCGACAGGGGGGGATGGCTACACCTTC.

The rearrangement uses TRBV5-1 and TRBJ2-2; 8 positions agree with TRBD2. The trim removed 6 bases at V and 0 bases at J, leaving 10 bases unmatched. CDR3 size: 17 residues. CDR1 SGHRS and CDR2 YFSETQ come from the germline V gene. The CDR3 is CASTSLSGGPNTGELFF. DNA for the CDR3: TGCGCCAGCACCTCCCTTTCGGGGGGGCCGAACACCGGGGAGCTGTTTTTT.

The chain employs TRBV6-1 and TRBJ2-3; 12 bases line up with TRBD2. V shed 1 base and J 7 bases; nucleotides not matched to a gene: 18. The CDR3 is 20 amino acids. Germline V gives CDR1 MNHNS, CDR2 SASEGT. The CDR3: CASSEVELAGGVAAVHTQYF. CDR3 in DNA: TGTGCCAGCAGTGAAGTCGAACTAGCGGGGGGTGTAGCGGCGGTTCATACGCAGTATTTT.

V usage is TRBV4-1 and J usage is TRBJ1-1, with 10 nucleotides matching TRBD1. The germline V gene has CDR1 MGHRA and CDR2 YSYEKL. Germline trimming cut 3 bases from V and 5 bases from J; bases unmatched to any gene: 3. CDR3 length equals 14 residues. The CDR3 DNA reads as TGCGCCAGCAGCCAGGACAGGGGGAGGACTGAAGCTTTCTTT. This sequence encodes CASSQDRGRTEAFF.

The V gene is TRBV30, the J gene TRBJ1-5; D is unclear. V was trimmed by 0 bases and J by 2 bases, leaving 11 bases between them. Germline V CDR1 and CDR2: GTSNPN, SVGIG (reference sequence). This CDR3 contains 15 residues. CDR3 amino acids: CAWSVEGSGNQPQHF. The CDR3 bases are TGTGCCTGGAGTGTAGAAGGGAGCGGCAATCAGCCCCAGCATTTT.

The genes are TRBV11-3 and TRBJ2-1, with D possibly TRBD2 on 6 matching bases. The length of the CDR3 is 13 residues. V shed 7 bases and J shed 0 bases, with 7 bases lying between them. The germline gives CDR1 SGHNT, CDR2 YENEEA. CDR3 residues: CASTGSSYNEQFF. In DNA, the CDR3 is TGTGCCAGCACCGGGAGCTCCTACAATGAGCAGTTCTTC.

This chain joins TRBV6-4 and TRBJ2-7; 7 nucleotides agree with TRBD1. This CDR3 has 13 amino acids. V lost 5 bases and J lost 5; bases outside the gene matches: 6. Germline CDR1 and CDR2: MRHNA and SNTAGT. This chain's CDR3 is CASSWLQGDEQYF. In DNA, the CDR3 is TGTGCCAGCAGTTGGTTGCAGGGGGACGAGCAGTACTTC.

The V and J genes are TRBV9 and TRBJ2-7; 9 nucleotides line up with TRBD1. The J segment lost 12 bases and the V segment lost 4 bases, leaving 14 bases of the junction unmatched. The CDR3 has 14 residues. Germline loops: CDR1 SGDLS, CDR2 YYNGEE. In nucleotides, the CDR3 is TGTGCCAGCAGCCCTGGGACAGGGAGCTACGATACGTACTTC. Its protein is CASSPGTGSYDTYF.

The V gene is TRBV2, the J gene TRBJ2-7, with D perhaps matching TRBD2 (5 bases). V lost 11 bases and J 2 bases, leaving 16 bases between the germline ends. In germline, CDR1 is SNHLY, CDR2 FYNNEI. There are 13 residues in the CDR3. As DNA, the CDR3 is TGTGCCGAAGGGAGTCCTACCACCTACGAGCAGTACTTC. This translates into CAEGSPTTYEQYF.

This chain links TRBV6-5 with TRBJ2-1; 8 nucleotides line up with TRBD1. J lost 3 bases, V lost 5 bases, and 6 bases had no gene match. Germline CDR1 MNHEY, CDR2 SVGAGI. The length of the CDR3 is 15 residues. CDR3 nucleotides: TGTGCCAGCAGTAGCAGGGGGCAGGACTACAATGAGCAGTTCTTC. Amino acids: CASSSRGQDYNEQFF.

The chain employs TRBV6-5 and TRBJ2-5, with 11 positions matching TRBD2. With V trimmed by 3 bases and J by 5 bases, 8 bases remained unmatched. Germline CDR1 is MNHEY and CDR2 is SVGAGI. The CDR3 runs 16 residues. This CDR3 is CASSYHSGGAEETQYF. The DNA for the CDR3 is TGTGCCAGCAGTTATCATAGCGGGGGGGCCGAGGAGACCCAGTACTTC.

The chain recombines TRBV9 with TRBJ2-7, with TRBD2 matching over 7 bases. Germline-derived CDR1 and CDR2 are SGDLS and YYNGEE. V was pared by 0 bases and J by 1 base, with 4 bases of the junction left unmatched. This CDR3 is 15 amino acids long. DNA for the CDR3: TGTGCCAGCAGCGTAGGGGGAGGGACGTCCTACGAGCAGTACTTC. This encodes CASSVGGGTSYEQYF. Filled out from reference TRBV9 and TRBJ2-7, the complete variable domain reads DSGVTQTPKHLITATGQRVTLRCSPRSGDLSVYWYQQSLDQGLQFLIQYYNGEERAKGNILERFSAQQFPDLHSELNLSSLELGDSALYFCASSVGGGTSYEQYFGPGTRLTVT.

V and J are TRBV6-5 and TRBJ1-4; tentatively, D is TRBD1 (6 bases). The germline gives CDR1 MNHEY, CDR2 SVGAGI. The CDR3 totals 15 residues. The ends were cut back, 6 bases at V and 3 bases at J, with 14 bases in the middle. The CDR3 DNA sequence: TGTGCCAGCAGCCGATCAGGGGATCCTAATGAAAAACTGTTTTTT. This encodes CASSRSGDPNEKLFF.

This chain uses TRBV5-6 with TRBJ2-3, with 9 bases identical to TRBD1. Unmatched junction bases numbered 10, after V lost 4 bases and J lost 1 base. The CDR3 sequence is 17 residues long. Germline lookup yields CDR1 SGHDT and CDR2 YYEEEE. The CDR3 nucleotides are TGTGCCAGCAGCGTCTCCGGGACAGGGATCGGCACAGATACGCAGTATTTT. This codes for CASSVSGTGIGTDTQYF.

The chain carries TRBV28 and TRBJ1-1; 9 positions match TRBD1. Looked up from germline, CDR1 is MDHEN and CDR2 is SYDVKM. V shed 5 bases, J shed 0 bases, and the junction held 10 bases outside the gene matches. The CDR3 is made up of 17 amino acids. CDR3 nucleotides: TGTGCCAGCAGTCTTCCAACCGGGACAGGGTTGAACACTGAAGCTTTCTTT. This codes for CASSLPTGTGLNTEAFF.

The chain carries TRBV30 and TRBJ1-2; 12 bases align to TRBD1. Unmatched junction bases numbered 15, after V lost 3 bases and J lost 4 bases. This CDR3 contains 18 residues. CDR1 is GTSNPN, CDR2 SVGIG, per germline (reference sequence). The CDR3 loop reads CAWSPVTGTGGAGYGYTF. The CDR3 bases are TGTGCCTGGAGCCCCGTCACCGGGACAGGGGGCGCTGGCTATGGCTACACCTTC.